Listed below are T cell receptor beta chains from one sample, sequenced in a study of cytomegalovirus exposure and HLA in healthy donors. The repertoire was sequenced with immunoSEQ multiplex PCR; TCRdb's copy has only in-frame clones and lacks some. Among some 150,000 clones listed, around 72% were seen once. The specimen sequenced was PBMCs. Source of these receptors: a man between 45 and 60 years old in good health and CMV-seropositive. Both conserved end residues are part of each CDR3. The D gene is left open where the match is weak. Clone size is stated in some rows and not others, as once, few, many or a class when expanded.

CDR3 length | J gene | V gene | D gene | clone size | CDR3 DNA | CDR3 protein
15 | TRBJ1-6 | TRBV19 | - | - | TGTGCCAGTAGTATTGGGGGGGCAAACAATTCACCCCTCCACTTT | CASSIGGANNSPLHF
16 | TRBJ2-5 | TRBV5-6 | TRBD1 | - | TGTGCCAGCAGCTTGCCGGGACAGGGTCTACAAGAGACCCAGTACTTC | CASSLPGQGLQETQYF
14 | TRBJ2-5 | TRBV18 | TRBD1 | - | TGTGCCAGCTCACCAGTACAGGGGTGGGAGACCCAGTACTTC | CASSPVQGWETQYF
16 | TRBJ2-5 | TRBV7-2 | TRBD1 | few | TGTGCCACCACCCTCCCCCGACAGGGCATCCAAGAGACCCAGTACTTC | CATTLPRQGIQETQYF
17 | TRBJ1-1 | TRBV7-9 | TRBD1 | - | TGTGCCAGCAGCCCCGGGGGGGACAGGGGGCCGGGCACTGAAGCTTTCTTT | CASSPGGDRGPGTEAFF
15 | TRBJ2-1 | TRBV4-1 | - | - | TGCGCCAGCAGCCAAGAACAAAAAGCCTACAATGAGCAGTTCTTC | CASSQEQKAYNEQFF
11 | TRBJ1-2 | TRBV19 | - | - | TGTGCCAGTACCGGGAACTATGGCTACACCTTC | CASTGNYGYTF
15 | TRBJ2-7 | TRBV7-2 | TRBD1 | few | TGTGCCAGCAGGCGGGGACAGGGGGAATCCTACGAGCAGTACTTC | CASRRGQGESYEQYF
14 | TRBJ1-4 | TRBV7-8 | - | - | TGTGCCAGCAGCTTAGTTCGTCTCGGGGAAAAACTGTTTTTT | CASSLVRLGEKLFF
15 | TRBJ2-1 | TRBV5-1 | - | few | TGCGCCAGCAGCTTGGTACAGGGTAGAGTCAATGAGCAGTTCTTC | CASSLVQGRVNEQFF
15 | TRBJ1-1 | TRBV19 | - | - | TGTGCCAGTAGTATAACGGGGACAAGGGGCACTGAAGCTTTCTTT | CASSITGTRGTEAFF
19 | TRBJ2-2 | TRBV11-2 | TRBD2 | - | TGTGCCAGCAGCTTAGCCCCAGCGGGGGGGCTTGGGAACACCGGGGAGCTGTTTTTT | CASSLAPAGGLGNTGELFF